Listed below are T cell receptor beta chains from one sample, sequenced in a study of blood T cells in healthy people across ages. TCRdb re-called the 5' RACE reads with MiXCR, one entry per CDR3 protein. The sample records around 1,700,000 distinct CDR3 sequences, roughly 27% being singletons. The sample comprised blood. These receptors originate from a woman aged 25 to 39 in good health. Both conserved end residues are part of each CDR3. The D gene is left open where the match is weak. Clone sizes are given selectively: once, few, many, or a class where the clone is expanded.

d_call | cdr3_length | clone_size | j_call | v_call | cdr3_nt | cdr3_aa
TRBD2 | 15 | once | TRBJ2-7 | TRBV27 | TGTGCCAGCAGCCCGGCAGCGGGAGCCGGTTACGAGCAGTACTTC | CASSPAAGAGYEQYF
NA | 16 | NA | TRBJ2-3 | TRBV18 | TGTGCCAGCTCACCATCGCGGGGCAGTTTCACAGATACGCAGTATTTT | CASSPSRGSFTDTQYF
NA | 15 | once | TRBJ2-3 | TRBV20-1 | TGCAGTACTAAATCTGGGAGGGGGTCAATAGATACGCAGTATTTT | CSTKSGRGSIDTQYF
NA | 14 | NA | TRBJ2-7 | TRBV20-1 | TGCAGTGCTAGGACGGGGGAATTCTCCTACGAGCAGTACTTC | CSARTGEFSYEQYF
TRBD2 | 16 | NA | TRBJ2-1 | TRBV6-6 | TGTGCCAGCAGTGCCCAGGGTAGCGGGAGGACCAATGAGCAGTTCTTC | CASSAQGSGRTNEQFF
TRBD2 | 15 | few | TRBJ2-7 | TRBV5-4 | TGTGCCAGCAGCTTGGCGGCTAGCGGGAGGAATGAGCAGTACTTC | CASSLAASGRNEQYF
NA | 12 | NA | TRBJ2-1 | TRBV28 | TGTGCCAGCAGTTTAGATTTCGGTAAGCAGTTCTTC | CASSLDFGKQFF
NA | 13 | NA | TRBJ1-1 | TRBV16 | TGTGCCAGCAGCCAATCAGGTACAACTGAAGCTTTCTTT | CASSQSGTTEAFF
TRBD2 | 15 | many | TRBJ2-7 | TRBV4-2 | TGTGCCAGCAGCATAACTAGCGGGGGGGGATACGAGCAGTACTTC | CASSITSGGGYEQYF
NA | 13 | NA | TRBJ2-1 | TRBV2 | TGTGCCAGCATCCAAGACTTAGCCGGCGAGCAGTTCTTC | CASIQDLAGEQFF
NA | 13 | once | TRBJ2-7 | TRBV7-9 | TGTGTCAGCAGCCCCCCCAGCATAAACGAGCAGTACTTC | CVSSPPSINEQYF
NA | 16 | NA | TRBJ2-1 | TRBV7-2 | TGTGCCAGCAGCGTAGACGTCTTGCGGGACTACAATGAGCAGTTCTTC | CASSVDVLRDYNEQFF
NA | 14 | few | TRBJ2-3 | TRBV14 | TGTGCCAGCAGCCAAGAATCGATCACAGATACGCAGTATTTT | CASSQESITDTQYF
NA | 15 | NA | TRBJ2-5 | TRBV5-1 | TGCGCCAGCAGTTTACAGATCCCGTACCAAGAGACCCAGTACTTC | CASSLQIPYQETQYF
NA | 14 | NA | TRBJ2-1 | TRBV3-1 | TGTGCCAGCAGCCAAGATGATGGGAGGTATGAGCAGTTCTTC | CASSQDDGRYEQFF
NA | 14 | NA | TRBJ2-1 | TRBV12-3/TRBV12-4 | TGTGCCAGCAGTTGGTGGCCTGGCTACAATGAGCAGTTCTTC | CASSWWPGYNEQFF
NA | 15 | once | TRBJ2-7 | TRBV7-2 | TGTGCCAGCAGCATAGGGGAAGGGCCGCCCAACGAGCAGTACTTC | CASSIGEGPPNEQYF
NA | 15 | few | TRBJ1-6 | TRBV2 | TGTGCCAGCAGTGTTGTCTCCAGAGGGAATTCACCCCTCCACTTT | CASSVVSRGNSPLHF
NA | 12 | NA | TRBJ2-1 | TRBV4-1 | TGCGCCAGCTCCTGGGGGGGGCCTGAGCAGTTCTTC | CASSWGGPEQFF
TRBD2 | 15 | many | TRBJ2-5 | TRBV9 | TGTGCCAGCAGCGCCACGGGAGGTCAAACGGAGACCCAGTACTTC | CASSATGGQTETQYF
NA | 13 | NA | TRBJ2-1 | TRBV14 | TGTGCCAGCCAAGCCGCGTCGGGATACGAGCAGTTCTTC | CASQAASGYEQFF
TRBD1 | 16 | NA | TRBJ1-1 | TRBV7-2 | TGTGCCAGCAGCTCCGCCCGAGACAGGGTTGGAACTGAAGCTTTCTTT | CASSSARDRVGTEAFF
NA | 13 | NA | TRBJ2-1 | TRBV6-2/TRBV6-3 | TGTGCCGGCGCGCTAGCGTCTTACAATGAGCAGTTCTTC | CAGALASYNEQFF
TRBD2 | 15 | NA | TRBJ2-4 | TRBV9 | TGTGCCAGCAGCAGCCCCCGGGGGGGTTCGAATGAGCAGTACTTC | CASSSPRGGSNEQYF
TRBD2 | 16 | many | TRBJ2-5 | TRBV4-1 | TGCGCCAGCGGCACAATCGGACTAGAGGCCGGGGGGACCCAGTACTTC | CASGTIGLEAGGTQYF
NA | 17 | NA | TRBJ2-6 | TRBV6-5 | TGTGCCAGCAGTTACTCGGTGGGAGGCTCTGGGGCCAACGTCCTGACTTTC | CASSYSVGGSGANVLTF
NA | 13 | NA | TRBJ1-2 | TRBV7-9 | TGTGCCAGCAGCTTTTATAGTCTGGGGGGCTACACCTTC | CASSFYSLGGYTF
NA | 13 | few | TRBJ1-1 | TRBV10-2 | TGCGCCAGCAGTGAGTCGCACGAAGTGGGAGCTTTCTTT | CASSESHEVGAFF
NA | 14 | few | TRBJ1-4 | TRBV24-1 | TGTGCCACCAGTGACCCCGACAGGAATGAAAAACTGTTTTTT | CATSDPDRNEKLFF
NA | 15 | few | TRBJ1-4 | TRBV18 | TGTGCCAGCTCACGAATCAGGTGGCCAAATGAAAAACTGTTTTTT | CASSRIRWPNEKLFF
NA | 14 | NA | TRBJ2-5 | TRBV20-1 | TGCAGTGCGAGAGGGGCGCTTGAATGGAATGAGCAGTACTTC | CSARGALEWNEQYF
NA | 10 | NA | TRBJ1-1 | TRBV28 | TGTGCCAACTCTAACACTGAAGCTTTCTTT | CANSNTEAFF
NA | 13 | few | TRBJ2-7 | TRBV6-6 | TGTGCCAGCAATTTCGACTTCCCCTACGAGCAGTACTTC | CASNFDFPYEQYF
NA | 12 | NA | TRBJ2-2 | TRBV7-2 | TGTGCCAGCAGCGCCTATACCGGGGAGCTGTTTTTT | CASSAYTGELFF
NA | 11 | NA | TRBJ1-2 | TRBV3-1 | TGTGTCAGCAGCGAAAGAGAGGGCTACACCTTC | CVSSEREGYTF
TRBD1 | 14 | NA | TRBJ2-7 | TRBV18 | TGTGCCAGCTCACCAAGAGGGACAGGCCCTCGGCAGTACTTC | CASSPRGTGPRQYF
NA | 17 | NA | TRBJ2-1 | TRBV7-2 | TGTGCCAGCAGCCCAATCCCTCTCAGGGGGGCCACGAATGAGCAGTTCTTT | CASSPIPLRGATNEQFF
NA | 13 | NA | TRBJ2-2 | TRBV18 | TGTGCCAGCTCACCACTAGGATCCGGGGAGCTGTTTTTT | CASSPLGSGELFF
NA | 15 | many | TRBJ2-1 | TRBV11-2 | TGTGCCAGCAGCAGCCCACCCTTTAGGGACATTGAGCAGTTCTTC | CASSSPPFRDIEQFF
TRBD2 | 13 | many | TRBJ2-1 | TRBV3-1 | TGTGCCAGCAGCCACCTAGCGGGGGCGACGCAGTTCTTC | CASSHLAGATQFF
NA | 13 | NA | TRBJ1-2 | TRBV6-1 | TGTGCCAGCCAGGTGACAGTTGGACTTCCCTACACCTTC | CASQVTVGLPYTF
TRBD2 | 16 | NA | TRBJ2-7 | TRBV5-5 | TGTGCCAGCAGGGAGGGACTAGCGGGAGGCCCCTACGAGCAGTACTTC | CASREGLAGGPYEQYF
NA | 14 | few | TRBJ2-7 | TRBV7-2 | TGTGCCAGCAGCTTAGAGGCTAGCGCTAACGAGCAGTACTTC | CASSLEASANEQYF
TRBD1 | 14 | few | TRBJ1-2 | TRBV2 | TGTGCCAGCAGTGCCCGGACAGGAAACTATGGCTACACCTTC | CASSARTGNYGYTF
TRBD2 | 16 | many | TRBJ2-7 | TRBV4-1 | TGCGCCAGCAGCCAAGATGCCAGCGGGAGGTACTACGAGCAGTACTTC | CASSQDASGRYYEQYF
NA | 14 | few | TRBJ2-7 | TRBV7-9 | TGTGCCAGCAGCCCCGACATCGACGGAGTAGAGCAGTACTTC | CASSPDIDGVEQYF
NA | 14 | few | TRBJ2-1 | TRBV5-1 | TGCGCCAGCAGCTTGAGGGCAGACTACAATGAGCAGTTCTTC | CASSLRADYNEQFF
NA | 14 | NA | TRBJ2-3 | TRBV28 | TGTGCCAGTTGGCCTAGCTTCTTCCCAGATACGCAGTATTTT | CASWPSFFPDTQYF